These 13 T cell receptor beta chains originate from one sample sequenced in a study of naive and memory T cell subsets. Two oligonucleotides, mixed equimolar, formed the beta constant-region primer covering TRBC1 and TRBC2. TCRdb itself ran the UMI-ligation and nested PCR reads through MiXCR, one entry per CDR3 protein. Of under 100,000 distinct CDR3 sequences listed, more than 6.5% are singletons. Sequenced: central memory CD4+ T cells from blood. The receptors shown here come from a human donor in good health.

The chain recombines TRBV6-1 with TRBJ1-6; no clear D. Trimming shortened V by 0 bases and J by 0 bases, and 12 bases separated the two germline ends. The CDR3 is 18 residues long. Germline lookup yields CDR1 MNHNS and CDR2 SASEGT. The CDR3 reads CASSEAVMGSSYNSPLHF. CDR3 coding DNA: TGTGCCAGCAGTGAAGCGGTGATGGGGAGCTCCTATAATTCACCCCTCCACTTT.

This clonotype was counted only a few times. The gene calls are TRBV27 and TRBJ1-5, with a tentative D call TRBD1 (6 bases). CDR1 and CDR2 (germline): MNHEY, SMNVEV (reference sequence). The CDR3 totals 15 residues. Trimming stripped 7 bases from V and 4 bases from J, with 17 bases between. CDR3 region: CASKKGGESNQPQHF. As DNA, the CDR3 is TGTGCCAGCAAAAAAGGGGGGGAGTCGAATCAGCCCCAGCATTTT.

This chain uses TRBV7-2 with TRBJ2-7; the match to TRBD2 covers 8 bases. Germline CDR1 SGHTA, CDR2 FQGNSA. V trimming: 5 bases; J trimming: 7 bases; junction bases outside the gene matches: 10. This CDR3 has 14 residues. For the CDR3, the DNA is TGTGCCAGCAGCCCGCAGGCGGGAGGCGGTGAGCAGTACTTC. It is translated as CASSPQAGGGEQYF.

This clonotype was seen a handful of times. The chain combines TRBV29-1 with TRBJ2-3; D is unresolved. Germline values: CDR1 SQVTM, CDR2 ANQGSEA. The ends were cut back, 1 base at V and 1 base at J, with 3 bases in the middle. This CDR3 is 12 amino acids long. The CDR3 DNA reads as TGCAGCGTTGAAGGGGGCACAGATACGCAGTATTTT. As protein: CSVEGGTDTQYF.

This clonotype was found many times. This rearrangement joins TRBV18 to TRBJ1-2; 8 bases agree with TRBD1. V shed 3 bases, J shed 8 bases, and the junction held 2 bases outside the gene matches. The length of the CDR3 is 12 residues. CDR1 is KGHSH, CDR2 LQKENI, per germline. CDR3 DNA: TGTGCCAGCTCACCGGACAGGGACGGCTACACCTTC. Amino acid sequence: CASSPDRDGYTF.

This clonotype was counted many times. V and J are TRBV18 and TRBJ1-2, with D unclear. This CDR3 spans 12 amino acids. Germline CDR1 KGHSH, CDR2 LQKENI. Trimming stripped 3 bases from V and 6 bases from J, with 8 bases between. CDR3 DNA sequence: TGTGCCAGCTCACCCTCGGGTGATGGCTACACCTTC. Its translation: CASSPSGDGYTF. The full variable domain, completed using reference TRBV18 and TRBJ1-2, is NAGVMQNPRHLVRRRGQEARLRCSPMKGHSHVYWYRQLPEEGLKFMVYLQKENIIDESGMPKERFSAEFPKEGPSILRIQQVVRGDSAAYFCASSPSGDGYTFGSGTRLTVV.

This clonotype occurred a few times. This chain uses TRBV30 with TRBJ2-5; 7 bases are shared with TRBD2. The CDR3 consists of 16 residues. CDR1 is GTSNPN, CDR2 SVGIG, per germline (reference sequence). V lost 1 base, J lost 2 bases, and 10 bases stayed unmatched. The CDR3 DNA reads TGTGCCTGGAGTGACGATGGCGGGAGTAGGCAAGAGACCCAGTACTTC. This encodes CAWSDDGGSRQETQYF. The full variable domain, in which reference TRBV30 and TRBJ2-5 provide the parts outside the CDR3, is SQTIHQWPATLVQPVGSPLSLECTVEGTSNPNLYWYRQAAGRGLQLLFYSVGIGQISSEVPQNLSASRPQDRQFILSSKKLLLSDSGFYLCAWSDDGGSRQETQYFGPGTRLLVL.

This clonotype was counted at least ten times. The CDR3 DNA reads as TGTGCCAGCAGTCCCGACCCTAGCGGGGTCAATGAGCAGTTCTTC. Amino acid sequence: CASSPDPSGVNEQFF. The V call is TRBV5-4, the J call TRBJ2-1, with TRBD2 matching over 9 bases. This CDR3 has 15 residues. V lost 5 bases to trimming and J lost 6 bases; unmatched junction nucleotides: 9. Germline V lookup: CDR1 SGHNT, CDR2 YYREEE (reference sequence). Variable domain in full (rest from reference TRBV5-4 and TRBJ2-1): ETGVTQSPTHLIKTRGQQVTLRCSSQSGHNTVSWYQQALGQGPQFIFQYYREEENGRGNFPPRFSGLQFPNYSSELNVNALELDDSALYLCASSPDPSGVNEQFFGPGTRLTVL.

In its sample, this clonotype was seen many times. The chain links TRBV6-1 to TRBJ2-3, with unresolved D. Germline V gene sequence: CDR1 MNHNS, CDR2 SASEGT. The CDR3 length is 18 residues. Between the trimmed V and J ends, which lost 0 bases and 0 bases, there was a span of 16 bases. CDR3 loop: CASSEARLAVPSTDTQYF. The DNA for the CDR3 is TGTGCCAGCAGTGAAGCGAGGTTGGCAGTTCCTAGCACAGATACGCAGTATTTT.

V and J are TRBV20-1 and TRBJ2-5; D unclear. The germline V gene has CDR1 DFQATT and CDR2 SNEGSKA (reference sequence). The V and J ends lost 0 bases and 5 bases respectively, with 7 bases between them. The CDR3 is 12 residues long. Here the CDR3 reads CSARDGWETQYF. Here the CDR3 DNA reads TGCAGTGCTAGAGATGGATGGGAGACCCAGTACTTC.

V is TRBV18 and J is TRBJ1-6, with no clear D. Trimming cost V 3 bases and J 9 bases, with 9 bases left between them. Germline CDR1 is KGHSH and CDR2 is LQKENI. This CDR3 is 13 amino acids long. This CDR3 is CASSPLAGSPLHF. Written as DNA, the CDR3 is TGTGCCAGCTCACCCTTAGCCGGTTCACCCCTCCACTTT.

This clonotype was seen a handful of times. The V and J genes are TRBV12-3 or TRBV12-4 and TRBJ2-7; the D gene is possibly TRBD2 (7 bases). This CDR3 is built from 14 residues. The ends were cut back, 5 bases at V and 2 bases at J, with 13 bases in the middle. CDR3 bases: TGTGCCAGCAGTGCGGGGGCCCAGGCCTACGAGCAGTACTTC. Encoded protein: CASSAGAQAYEQYF.

This clonotype was counted at least ten times. The chain combines TRBV29-1 with TRBJ1-1; D is undetermined. CDR3 size: 11 residues. Deletions cut 7 bases from V and 6 bases from J, with 12 bases between. Germline V lookup: CDR1 SQVTM, CDR2 ANQGSEA. CDR3 residues: CSAGDQAEAFF. CDR3 nucleotide sequence: TGCAGCGCTGGGGATCAGGCTGAAGCTTTCTTT.